This T cell receptor (beta chain) was sequenced in a study of Siglec-9 on CD8 T cells in melanoma. As concerns this clone: The antigen remains unidentified.

The CDR3 runs to 17 residues. V was clipped by 4 bases and J by 7 bases, with 22 bases between them. Germline assignment: CDR1 MNHNS and CDR2 SASEGT. Repertoires were generated with immunoSEQ multiplex PCR, while TCRdb's copy carries only in-frame clones and drops some. The sample contains about 36,000 clones, approximately 84% of which appear only once. Findings and limits, study-wide: An effector memory CD8+ T-cell subset seemingly accumulating in melanoma was reportedly marked and regulated by Siglec-9.

The sample comprised Siglec-9- CD8+ T cells sorted from blood. The V and J genes are TRBV6-1 and TRBJ1-4, with D perhaps TRBD1 (5 bases). The TCR sequence derives from a human donor in good health. CDR3 DNA sequence: TGTGCCAGCAGTGCTGGACATGTCGAGGCAGTTTTTGAAAAACTGTTTTTT. Translated: CASSAGHVEAVFEKLFF.